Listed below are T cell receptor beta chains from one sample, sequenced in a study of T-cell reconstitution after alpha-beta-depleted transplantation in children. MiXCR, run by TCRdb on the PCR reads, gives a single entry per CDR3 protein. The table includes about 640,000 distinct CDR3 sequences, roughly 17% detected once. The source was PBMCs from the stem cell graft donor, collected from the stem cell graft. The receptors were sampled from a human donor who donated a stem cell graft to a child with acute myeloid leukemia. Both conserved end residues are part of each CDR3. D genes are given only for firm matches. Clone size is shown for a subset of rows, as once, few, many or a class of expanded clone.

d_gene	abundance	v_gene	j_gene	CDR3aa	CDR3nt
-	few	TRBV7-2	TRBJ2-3	CASSTGYGTDTQYF	TGTGCCAGCAGCACAGGGTACGGGACAGATACGCAGTATTTT
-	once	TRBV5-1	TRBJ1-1	CASSLEGYMNTEAFF	TGCGCCAGCAGCTTGGAGGGCTACATGAACACTGAAGCTTTCTTT
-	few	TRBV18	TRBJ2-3	CASSPLGRADTQYF	TGTGCCAGCTCACCACTAGGGCGGGCAGATACGCAGTATTTT
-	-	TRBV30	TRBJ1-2	CAWSVQATTYGYTF	TGTGCCTGGAGTGTACAGGCCACAACCTATGGCTACACCTTC
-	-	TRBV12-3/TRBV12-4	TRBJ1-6	CAIKQGNSPLHF	TGTGCCATCAAACAGGGTAATTCACCCCTCCACTTT
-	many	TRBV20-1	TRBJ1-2	CSAAVPSGYGYTF	TGCAGTGCCGCCGTCCCCTCGGGCTATGGCTACACCTTC
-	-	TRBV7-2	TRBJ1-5	CASSQNEGGPQHF	TGTGCCAGCAGCCAAAATGAGGGAGGGCCCCAGCATTTT
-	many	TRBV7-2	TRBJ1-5	CASSLGVYSNQPQHF	TGTGCCAGCAGCTTAGGCGTCTATAGCAATCAGCCCCAGCATTTT
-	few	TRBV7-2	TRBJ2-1	CASSLAGDLYNEQFF	TGTGCCAGCAGCTTAGCAGGGGATCTCTACAATGAGCAGTTCTTC
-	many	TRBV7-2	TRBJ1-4	CASSLASGFEGQLFF	TGTGCCAGCAGCTTAGCGTCAGGGTTTGAAGGGCAACTGTTTTTT
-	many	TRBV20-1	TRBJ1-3	CSARAGGDTIYF	TGCAGTGCTAGAGCCGGGGGGGACACCATATATTTT
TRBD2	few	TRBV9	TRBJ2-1	CASSVESGGAYNEQFF	TGTGCCAGCAGCGTAGAAAGCGGGGGGGCCTACAATGAGCAGTTCTTC
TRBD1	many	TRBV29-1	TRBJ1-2	CSAQGGYGYTF	TGCAGCGCCCAGGGGGGCTATGGCTACACCTTC
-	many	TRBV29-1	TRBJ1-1	CSAGKRNTEAFF	TGCAGCGCAGGGAAAAGAAACACTGAAGCTTTCTTT
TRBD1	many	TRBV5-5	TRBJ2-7	CASSRRSTGESYYEQYF	TGTGCCAGCAGCCGGAGATCAACAGGGGAGAGCTACTACGAGCAGTACTTC
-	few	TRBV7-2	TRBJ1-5	CASTTTGGNQPQHF	TGTGCCAGCACCACTACGGGGGGGAATCAGCCCCAGCATTTT
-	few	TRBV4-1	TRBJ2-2	CASSPLLGPNTGELFF	TGCGCCAGCAGCCCTCTTCTGGGGCCCAACACCGGGGAGCTGTTTTTT
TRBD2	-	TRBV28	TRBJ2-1	CASSLFSGPSGGAGNEQFF	TGTGCCAGCAGTTTGTTCAGCGGGCCTAGCGGGGGGGCCGGGAATGAGCAGTTCTTC
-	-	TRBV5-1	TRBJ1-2	CASGGGEGIGYTF	TGCGCCAGCGGCGGGGGCGAGGGCATTGGCTACACCTTC
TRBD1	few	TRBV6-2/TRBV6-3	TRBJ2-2	CASSPLLLTGGTSQNTGELFF	TGTGCCAGCAGTCCCCTCCTGCTGACAGGGGGCACTTCCCAGAACACCGGGGAGCTGTTTTTT
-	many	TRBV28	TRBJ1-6	CASSSGQYFNSPLHF	TGTGCCAGCAGTTCCGGACAGTATTTCAATTCACCCCTCCACTTT